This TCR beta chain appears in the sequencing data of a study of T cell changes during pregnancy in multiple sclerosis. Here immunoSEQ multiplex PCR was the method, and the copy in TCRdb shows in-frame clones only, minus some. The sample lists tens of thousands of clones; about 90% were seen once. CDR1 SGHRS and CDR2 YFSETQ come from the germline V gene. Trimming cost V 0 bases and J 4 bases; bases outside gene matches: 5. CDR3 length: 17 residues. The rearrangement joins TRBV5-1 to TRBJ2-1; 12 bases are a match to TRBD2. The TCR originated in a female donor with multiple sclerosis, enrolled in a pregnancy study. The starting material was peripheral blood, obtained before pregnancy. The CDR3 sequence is CASSLGLAGDRYNEQFF. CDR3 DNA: TGCGCCAGCAGCTTGGGACTAGCGGGAGATAGATACAATGAGCAGTTCTTC.